The rows below give T cell receptor beta chains drawn from one sample of a study of shared clonotypes between healthy human individuals. Measured with immunoSEQ multiplex PCR; TCRdb has only the in-frame clones, and not every one. The sample lists under 600,000 clones, roughly four fifths occurring once. Sequenced input: PBMCs. The receptors here all came from a woman aged 40 to 55 in good health. Some clones in this sample may be carry-over from other donors' samples. Both conserved end residues are part of each CDR3. A D gene is named only where the DNA matches it firmly. Where a row states a size, it is once, few, many or the class of an expanded clone; other rows omit it.

j_gene: TRBJ1-3; abundance: NA; d_gene: NA; v_gene: TRBV28; CDR3aa: CASSFPVGPTMGTIYF; CDR3nt: TGTGCCAGCAGCTTCCCCGTGGGGCCTACGATGGGGACCATATATTTT
j_gene: TRBJ2-3; abundance: NA; d_gene: TRBD2; v_gene: TRBV7-6; CDR3aa: CASSPLAGGGRGTDTQYF; CDR3nt: TGTGCCAGCAGCCCGTTAGCGGGAGGGGGACGCGGCACAGATACGCAGTATTTT
j_gene: TRBJ2-5; abundance: NA; d_gene: TRBD1; v_gene: TRBV28; CDR3aa: CASGLTGQGGETQYF; CDR3nt: TGTGCCAGCGGATTGACAGGGCAAGGGGGAGAGACCCAGTACTTC
j_gene: TRBJ2-5; abundance: NA; d_gene: TRBD2; v_gene: TRBV28; CDR3aa: CASSFQRSGGQETQYF; CDR3nt: TGTGCCAGCAGTTTCCAGAGGAGCGGGGGCCAAGAGACCCAGTACTTC
j_gene: TRBJ2-3; abundance: once; d_gene: NA; v_gene: TRBV6-1; CDR3aa: CASRVATDTQYF; CDR3nt: TGTGCCAGCAGAGTGGCCACAGATACGCAGTATTTT
j_gene: TRBJ2-7; abundance: NA; d_gene: TRBD1; v_gene: TRBV6-6; CDR3aa: CASSTGTGGLEQYF; CDR3nt: TGTGCCAGCAGTACCGGGACAGGGGGCCTCGAGCAGTACTTC
j_gene: TRBJ2-7; abundance: NA; d_gene: NA; v_gene: TRBV28; CDR3aa: CASSLILTLTPTYEQYF; CDR3nt: TGTGCCAGCAGTTTAATCCTCACATTGACTCCGACCTACGAGCAGTACTTC
j_gene: TRBJ1-2; abundance: few; d_gene: TRBD1; v_gene: TRBV29-1; CDR3aa: CSGQIPGGDGYTF; CDR3nt: TGCAGCGGCCAAATTCCAGGGGGTGATGGCTACACCTTC
j_gene: TRBJ1-5; abundance: NA; d_gene: NA; v_gene: TRBV11-3; CDR3aa: CASSPPDRVLQPQHF; CDR3nt: TGTGCCAGCAGCCCTCCGGACAGAGTTCTACAGCCCCAGCATTTT
j_gene: TRBJ2-2; abundance: NA; d_gene: NA; v_gene: TRBV11-2; CDR3aa: CASSPPPAGPNTGELFF; CDR3nt: TGTGCCAGCAGCCCCCCCCCGGCGGGACCGAACACCGGGGAGCTGTTTTTT